The 26 T cell receptor beta chains below were found in one sample sequenced in a study of molecular identifiers for immune sequencing clone quantification. Using its own MiXCR run on the PCR reads, TCRdb lists one record per CDR3 protein. The table includes 7,500 to 9,500 distinct CDR3 sequences, around 14% detected once. Material for sequencing was naive CD8+ T cells from blood, with Jurkat cell RNA spiked in. Documented subset: FACS-sorted CD8+CD4-CCR7+CD45RA+ naive T cells. These receptors were obtained from a human donor in good health. Some libraries in this study had Jurkat cell RNA spiked in.

This clonotype was detected many times. The J gene is TRBJ2-7, the V gene TRBV3-1; 8 bases align to TRBD1. Per the germline V gene, CDR1 is LGHDT and CDR2 is YNNKEL (reference sequence). The trim removed 0 bases at V and 4 bases at J, leaving 17 bases unmatched. This CDR3 is 19 amino acids long. CDR3 residues: CASSQDPTIRAGGLYEQYF. The CDR3 DNA is TGTGCCAGCAGCCAAGATCCCACGATTCGGGCAGGGGGCTTGTACGAGCAGTACTTC.

By sample share, this clonotype is medium-sized. The rearrangement joins TRBV20-1 to TRBJ2-3, with 12 bases matching TRBD2. The CDR3 contains 17 residues. Germline lookup yields CDR1 DFQATT and CDR2 SNEGSKA (reference sequence). After removal of 1 base from V and 4 bases from J, the junction contained 9 bases not matched to a gene. This chain's CDR3 is CSARGLAGDLRADTQYF. CDR3 nucleotides: TGCAGTGCTAGAGGACTAGCGGGAGATTTGCGGGCAGATACGCAGTATTTT.

Comment on this clonotype: Possible read error: a much larger clone is one base away. This chain uses TRBV3-2 with TRBJ2-2; TRBD1 is the table's D call and was not checked against the DNA. TRBV3-2 represents a pseudogene. This CDR3 contains 18 residues. CDR3 residues: CASSQDYFGGRGTRELFF. CDR3 DNA sequence: TGTGCCAGCAGCCAAGATTACTTCGGGGGGCGCGGCACCAGGGAGCTGTTTTTT.

This clonotype is medium-sized within its sample. The J gene is TRBJ1-6, the V gene TRBV20-1, with TRBD1 identical over 7 bases. The CDR3 sequence is 15 residues long. Trimming cost V 6 bases and J 5 bases; bases outside gene matches: 10. Germline-derived CDR1 and CDR2 are DFQATT and SNEGSKA (reference sequence). This CDR3 is CSAPATGVDNSPLHF. In DNA form, the CDR3 reads TGCAGTGCCCCCGCCACAGGGGTAGATAATTCACCCCTCCACTTT.

Note on this clonotype: A much larger clone differs from this one at a single base, so this may be a read error. This chain connects TRBV28 to TRBJ2-7, with D uncertain. CDR3 length equals 14 residues. From germline, CDR1 is MDHEN and CDR2 SYDVKM. The CDR3 nucleotides are TGTGCCAGCAGCACTCCATGGAGCTCCTACGGGCAGTACTTC. Its protein product is CASSTPWSSYGQYF.

This clonotype appeared many times. V usage is TRBV10-3 and J usage is TRBJ2-1; no definite D call. The CDR3 sequence is 13 residues long. The V gene lost 4 bases and the J gene lost 4 bases, with 8 bases spanning the gap. Germline CDR1 ENHRY, CDR2 SYGVKD. The chain's CDR3 is CAISVQEYNEQFF. As DNA, the CDR3 is TGTGCCATCAGTGTCCAGGAATACAATGAGCAGTTCTTC.

This clonotype was counted only a few times. Possible read error: a much larger clone is one base away. The rearrangement links TRBV6-5 to TRBJ2-5; D is perhaps TRBD1 (6 bases). Germline assignment: CDR1 MNHEY and CDR2 SVGAGI. The CDR3 is 19 residues long. The CDR3 loop is CASSSGHPRSVDIQETKYF. CDR3 coding DNA: TGTGCCAGCAGTTCGGGACACCCACGGTCTGTTGACATTCAAGAGACCAAGTACTTC.

In this sample, this clonotype turned up many times. V gene TRBV18 combines with J gene TRBJ2-7; the D gene is possibly TRBD1 (5 bases). There are 14 residues in the CDR3. Trimming removed 3 bases from V and 2 bases from J, with 11 bases in between. Germline loops: CDR1 KGHSH, CDR2 LQKENI. CDR3 bases: TGTGCCAGCTCACCCATGGCAGGGACCTACGAGCAGTACTTC. This codes for CASSPMAGTYEQYF. Full variable domain (remainder filled in from reference TRBV18 and TRBJ2-7): NAGVMQNPRHLVRRRGQEARLRCSPMKGHSHVYWYRQLPEEGLKFMVYLQKENIIDESGMPKERFSAEFPKEGPSILRIQQVVRGDSAAYFCASSPMAGTYEQYFGPGTRLTVT.

This clonotype has a count of ten or more. V usage is TRBV12-3 or TRBV12-4 and J usage is TRBJ2-5; D is unclear. CDR3 length: 12 amino acids. The V end lost 3 bases, the J end lost 5 bases, and 7 bases lay between the germline ends. In nucleotides, the CDR3 is TGTGCCAGCAGTTTTTTTGATGAGACCCAGTACTTC. This encodes CASSFFDETQYF.

On this clonotype: Just one base apart from a much larger clone, this may be a read error. This chain joins TRBV12-3 or TRBV12-4 and TRBJ2-1, with D perhaps TRBD2 (5 bases). The CDR3 length is 15 residues. The CDR3 DNA sequence: TGTGCCAGCAGTCCCCCGCCGGGGTTGTGGAATGAGCAGGTCTTC. Protein sequence: CASSPPPGLWNEQVF.

By its share, this clonotype is medium-sized. The genes are TRBV11-2 and TRBJ2-3; D is undetermined. The CDR3 has 13 residues. The germline V gene has CDR1 SGHAT and CDR2 FQNNGV. The ends were cut back, 5 bases at V and 4 bases at J, with 10 bases in the middle. In DNA, the CDR3 is TGTGCCAGCAGCCTCAGCCTGGCAGATACGCAGTATTTT. Protein sequence: CASSLSLADTQYF.

This clonotype turned up a few times. CDR3 nucleotide sequence: TGCAGTGCTAGACAGGCTAGCGGGAGGACCGAGCAGTACTTC. The encoded protein is CSARQASGRTEQYF. The chain is built from TRBV20-1 and TRBJ2-7, with TRBD2 matching over 11 bases. The length of the CDR3 is 14 residues. Per the germline V gene, CDR1 is DFQATT and CDR2 is SNEGSKA (reference sequence). V dropped 2 bases and J dropped 6; count of bases not matched to a gene: 6.

V gene TRBV13 combines with J gene TRBJ2-7; tentatively, D is TRBD1 (6 bases). Germline V lookup: CDR1 PRHDT, CDR2 FYEKMQ (reference sequence). Trimming took off 6 bases at V and 1 base at J, with 22 bases between the two ends. This CDR3 is built from 17 residues. The CDR3 protein is CASSLGVGAISSYEQYF. In DNA form, the CDR3 reads TGTGCCAGCAGTTTGGGTGTGGGGGCTATTTCTTCCTACGAGCAGTACTTC.

The table lists this clonotype with many counts. This chain joins TRBV29-1 and TRBJ2-7, with D unresolved. The length of the CDR3 is 16 residues. Germline-derived CDR1 and CDR2 are SQVTM and ANQGSEA. CDR3 protein: CTDRFCGPRLRYEQYF. The CDR3 DNA is TGCACTGATCGATTTTGTGGGCCAAGGCTTAGATACGAGCAGTACTTC.

This clonotype rates as medium-sized (0.01 to 0.1%). This rearrangement joins TRBV7-9 to TRBJ2-3; 9 nucleotides match TRBD2. Germline lookup yields CDR1 SEHNR and CDR2 FQNEAQ (reference sequence). The CDR3 has 14 residues. J was trimmed by 4 bases and V by 6 bases; bases with no gene match: 5. CDR3 nucleotide sequence: TGTGCCAGCAGTCCAGCGGGAGGCCCAGATACGCAGTATTTT. It encodes CASSPAGGPDTQYF. Full variable domain (remainder filled in from reference TRBV7-9 and TRBJ2-3): DTGVSQNPRHKITKRGQNVTFRCDPISEHNRLYWYRQTLGQGPEFLTYFQNEAQLEKSRLLSDRFSAERPKGSFSTLEIQRTEQGDSAMYLCASSPAGGPDTQYFGPGTRLTVL.

This clonotype was detected ten times or more. V gene TRBV18 combines with J gene TRBJ2-7; D possibly corresponds to TRBD1 (5 bases). This CDR3 comprises 13 residues. The V gene lost 5 bases and the J gene lost 5 bases, with 13 bases spanning the gap. The germline gives CDR1 KGHSH, CDR2 LQKENI. CDR3 DNA: TGTGCCAGCTCAGAGGCAGGGTCACACGAGCAGTACTTC. Protein sequence: CASSEAGSHEQYF.

This clonotype was seen many times. The chain carries TRBV13 and TRBJ2-5, with TRBD2 identical over 7 bases. The CDR3 is 17 amino acids. J was trimmed by 2 bases and V by 7 bases; bases with no gene match: 16. Germline V gene data show CDR1 as PRHDT and CDR2 as FYEKMQ (reference sequence). CDR3 in amino acids: CASIIRGGGETQETQYF. The DNA for the CDR3 is TGTGCCAGCATTATCCGCGGTGGGGGGGAGACTCAAGAGACCCAGTACTTC.

This clonotype was counted a few times. The chain has TRBV9 and TRBJ2-3; possible D gene TRBD2, 5 bases. V dropped 0 bases and J dropped 3 bases, with 11 bases sitting between them. The CDR3 is made up of 15 amino acids. Germline CDR1 is SGDLS and CDR2 is YYNGEE. The CDR3 is CASSVELGGTDTQYF. The CDR3 coding sequence is TGTGCCAGCAGCGTAGAGTTGGGCGGGACAGATACGCAGTATTTT.

This clonotype is categorized as medium-sized. The V and J genes are TRBV7-9 and TRBJ2-7; D is unclear. This CDR3 spans 14 amino acids. Trimming removed 5 bases from V and 0 bases from J, with 11 bases in between. Germline values: CDR1 SEHNR, CDR2 FQNEAQ (reference sequence). The CDR3 reads CASSTSKRSYEQYF. In nucleotides, the CDR3 is TGTGCCAGCAGCACAAGCAAACGCTCCTACGAGCAGTACTTC.

This clonotype was seen ten or more times. This chain connects TRBV4-1 to TRBJ1-3; a possible D gene is TRBD1 (5 bases). The CDR3 length is 17 residues. Germline V CDR1 and CDR2: MGHRA, YSYEKL. V was shortened by 0 bases and J by 6 bases, with 18 bases between the two germline ends. CDR3 sequence: CASSQETQAGYENTIYF. CDR3 DNA: TGCGCCAGCAGCCAAGAAACCCAGGCAGGGTATGAAAACACCATATATTTT.

This clonotype qualifies as medium-sized. The V gene is TRBV5-4, the J gene TRBJ2-3, with 10 nucleotides matching TRBD2. V lost 4 bases, J lost 4 bases, and 12 bases stayed unmatched. CDR3 length equals 17 residues. Per germline, CDR1 SGHNT and CDR2 YYREEE (reference sequence). The CDR3 DNA is TGTGCCAGCAGCGACGCGCTAGCGGGAGTTTTGGCAGATACGCAGTATTTT. Its translation is CASSDALAGVLADTQYF.

This clonotype was seen at least ten times. This chain uses TRBV5-5 with TRBJ2-7; 10 bases line up with TRBD1. J gave up 6 bases and V 0 bases, and 0 bases lay outside the gene matches. Germline values: CDR1 SGHKS, CDR2 YYEKEE (reference sequence). The CDR3 is 13 amino acids. The DNA of the CDR3 is TGTGCCAGCAGCTTGGGGACAGGGGGCGAGCAGTACTTC. Translating gives CASSLGTGGEQYF.

This clonotype ranks as medium-sized (0.01 to 0.1%). The chain employs TRBV5-1 and TRBJ2-4, with 8 bases lining up with TRBD1. Per the germline V gene, CDR1 is SGHRS and CDR2 is YFSETQ. After removal of 2 bases from V and 0 bases from J, the junction contained 7 bases not matched to a gene. CDR3 length: 17 amino acids. CDR3 loop: CASSFLQGGLAKNIQYF. In DNA, the CDR3 is TGCGCCAGCAGCTTCTTACAGGGGGGACTAGCCAAAAACATTCAGTACTTC.

This clonotype counts as medium-sized. The J gene is TRBJ2-3, the V gene TRBV4-1, with 8 positions matching TRBD1. Germline V CDR1 and CDR2: MGHRA, YSYEKL. Losses at the gene ends were 4 bases for V and 4 bases for J; bases not matched to a gene: 1. CDR3 length equals 13 residues. The CDR3 here is CASSPGGADTQYF. The CDR3 DNA sequence: TGCGCCAGCAGCCCAGGGGGCGCAGATACGCAGTATTTT.

This clonotype is medium-sized (0.01 to 0.1%) by share. This chain joins TRBV28 and TRBJ2-7; weak D call: TRBD1 (6 bases). In germline, CDR1 is MDHEN, CDR2 SYDVKM. V was cut by 6 bases and J by 4 bases, with 10 bases left in between. The CDR3 covers 12 residues. DNA for the CDR3: TGTGCCAGCAGCCGAGGGGGTTACGAGCAGTACTTC. Translation: CASSRGGYEQYF.

By its share, this clonotype is medium-sized (0.01 to 0.1%). The V gene is TRBV13, the J gene TRBJ1-1; 8 nucleotides agree with TRBD1. J gave up 2 bases and V 6 bases, and 5 bases lay outside the gene matches. The CDR3 is 14 residues long. Germline CDR1 PRHDT, CDR2 FYEKMQ (reference sequence). The CDR3 protein is CASSWGQANTEAFF. The CDR3 DNA reads TGTGCCAGCAGTTGGGGACAGGCTAACACTGAAGCTTTCTTT. Together with reference TRBV13 and TRBJ1-1, the CDR3 gives the full variable domain: AAGVIQSPRHLIKEKRETATLKCYPIPRHDTVYWYQQGPGQDPQFLISFYEKMQSDKGSIPDRFSAQQFSDYHSELNMSSLELGDSALYFCASSWGQANTEAFFGQGTRLTVV.